The rows below give T cell receptor beta chains drawn from one sample of a study of response to subunit inactivated influenza vaccine. TCRdb called the RT-PCR reads again in MiXCR, with one record for every CDR3 protein. The table includes hundreds of thousands of distinct CDR3 sequences, around 16% detected once. The sample consisted of PBMCs from blood, taken 11 to 12 days after vaccination. The origin of the receptors is a man in his fifties who received an inactivated influenza vaccine. CDR3s include the opening cysteine and the closing phenylalanine or tryptophan. A D gene is named only where the DNA matches it firmly. The size of a clone is reported for some rows only, either as once, few or many, or as a class for expanded clones.

clone size	V gene	D gene	J gene	CDR3 DNA	CDR3 protein
-	TRBV5-6	TRBD2	TRBJ2-1	TGTGCCAGCAGCCGTGTGGCCACTAGCGGGAGGAAATTAAATGAGCAGTTCTTC	CASSRVATSGRKLNEQFF
-	TRBV11-2	TRBD2	TRBJ2-1	TGTGCCAGCAGCTTACACGTTCTAGCGGGAGGCATAGACTTC	CASSLHVLAGGIDF
many	TRBV29-1	TRBD2	TRBJ2-2	TGCAGCGTTGAATTAGCGGGGGGGCCGAACACCGGGGAGCTGTTTTTT	CSVELAGGPNTGELFF
-	TRBV5-6	-	TRBJ2-6	TGTGCCAGCAGAATGTTCTCTGGGGCCAACGTCCTGACTTTC	CASRMFSGANVLTF
-	TRBV5-1	-	TRBJ2-7	TGCGCCAGCAGCCCCGGAACCGCGGTTGGGGAGCAGTACTTC	CASSPGTAVGEQYF
-	TRBV5-1	-	TRBJ2-7	TGCGCCAGCAGCTTGGTTTTACACCCGGAGGGGGAGCAGTACTTC	CASSLVLHPEGEQYF
many	TRBV5-1	-	TRBJ1-2	TGCGCCAGCAGCTCCGGTGGGGAGCCTCTTTATGGCTACACCTTC	CASSSGGEPLYGYTF
-	TRBV20-1	TRBD1	TRBJ2-3	TGCAGTGCTAGAGGCCTACTAACAGGGGGCGAAGCAGATACGCAGTATTTT	CSARGLLTGGEADTQYF
few	TRBV12-3/TRBV12-4	-	TRBJ1-5	TGTGCCAGCAGTTTCCGGGGCTATCAGCCCCAGCATTTT	CASSFRGYQPQHF
few	TRBV2	-	TRBJ2-4	TGTGCCAGCACCGCGGGCCGTCTAGCCAAAAACATTCAGTACTTC	CASTAGRLAKNIQYF
-	TRBV28	-	TRBJ2-7	TGTGCCAGCAGCCCCCTAAGGGGTAACTACGAGCAGTACTTC	CASSPLRGNYEQYF
-	TRBV20-1	TRBD2	TRBJ2-1	TGCAGTGGTACCATAGCGGGAGGGCCAAATGAGCAGTTCTTC	CSGTIAGGPNEQFF
few	TRBV5-6	TRBD2	TRBJ2-5	TGTGCCAGCAGCTGGGGACTAGCGGGAGCCCAAGAGACCCAGTACTTC	CASSWGLAGAQETQYF
-	TRBV6-2/TRBV6-3	-	TRBJ2-7	TGTGCCAGCAGACCCGGGAATTTCGGGACCTACGAGCAGTACTTC	CASRPGNFGTYEQYF
-	TRBV7-9	-	TRBJ2-5	TGTGCCAGCAGCCCAGGTTCAGGGGAAGGAGAGACCCAGTACTTC	CASSPGSGEGETQYF
-	TRBV3-1	-	TRBJ1-6	TGTGCCAGCAGCCAAGACCAGTCACCCCTCCACTTT	CASSQDQSPLHF